This TCR beta chain was sequenced during a study of T cells in Graves' hyperthyroidism and ophthalmopathy. TCR beta CDR3 regions were amplified from RNA. First-round RT-PCR of the TCR CDR3 relied on the HTBI primer set. TCRdb ran MiXCR on the multiplex PCR reads and lists one entry per CDR3 protein. The sample includes around 700,000 distinct CDR3 sequences, just over 35% of them seen just once. The hyperthyroidism patients had all been newly diagnosed, and their disease duration was under 2 months. Their ages ranged from 18 to 65 years. CDR3 length: 19 residues. V was shortened by 8 bases and J by 0 bases, with 23 bases between the two germline ends. The germline gives CDR1 LNHDA, CDR2 SQIVND (reference sequence).

Sequencing was performed on blood. The TCR was taken from a woman aged 40 to 50 with Graves' hyperthyroidism. The chain employs TRBV19 and TRBJ2-6; D perhaps matches TRBD1 (5 bases). CDR3 amino acids: CASGMTAPLTYSGANVLTF. CDR3 nucleotide sequence: TGTGCCAGTGGGATGACAGCGCCCCTGACCTACTCTGGGGCCAACGTCCTGACTTTC.